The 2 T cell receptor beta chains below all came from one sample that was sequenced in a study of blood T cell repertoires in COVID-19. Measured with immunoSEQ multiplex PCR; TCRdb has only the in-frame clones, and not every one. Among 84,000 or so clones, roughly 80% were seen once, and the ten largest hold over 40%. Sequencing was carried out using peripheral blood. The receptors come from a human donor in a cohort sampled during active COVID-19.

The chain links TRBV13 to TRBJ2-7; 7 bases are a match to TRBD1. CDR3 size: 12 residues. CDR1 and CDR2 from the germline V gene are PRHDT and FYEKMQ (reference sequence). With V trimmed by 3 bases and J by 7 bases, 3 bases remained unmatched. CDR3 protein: CASSFRQGEQYF. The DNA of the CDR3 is TGTGCCAGCAGCTTTCGACAGGGTGAGCAGTACTTC.

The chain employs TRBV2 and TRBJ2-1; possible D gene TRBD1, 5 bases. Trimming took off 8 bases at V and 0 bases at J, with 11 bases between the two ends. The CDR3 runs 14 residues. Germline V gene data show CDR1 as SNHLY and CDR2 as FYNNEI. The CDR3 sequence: CASARRGSYNEQFF. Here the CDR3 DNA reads TGTGCCAGCGCGAGAAGGGGCTCCTACAATGAGCAGTTCTTC.